This TCR beta chain derives from a study of T cell responses to AZD1222 COVID-19 vaccine. The method was immunoSEQ multiplex PCR; TCRdb's version includes in-frame clones alone and lacks a portion of them. The sample holds more than 110,000 clones. General study results and limits: Per reports, nearly half of all spike-specific TCRs target regions that are unmutated in variants. Baseline serology detected seropositivity in only 5 to 7 AZD1222 recipients. Clonal diversity was possibly underestimated, and white British individuals and females predominated among donors.

Notes on this clone: Its antigen is still unknown.

This CDR3 has 15 amino acids. Germline CDR1 and CDR2: SGHKS and YYEKEE (reference sequence). V was pared by 0 bases and J by 0 bases, with 10 bases between. Sequencing was done on a sample of peripheral blood. This receptor was obtained from an adult in good health. The V and J genes are TRBV5-5 and TRBJ2-7; possible D gene TRBD2, 6 bases. CDR3 nucleotides: TGTGCCAGCAGCTTGGCCGCGGGGTACTCCTACGAGCAGTACTTC. It specifies CASSLAAGYSYEQYF.